This T cell receptor (beta chain) is drawn from a study of PD-1 blockade in classical Hodgkin lymphoma. The assay was immunoSEQ multiplex PCR, and TCRdb's table has in-frame clones only and misses some. Of about 46,000 clones listed, 60% to 85% were seen once; the top ten hold around 22%. The germline V gene has CDR1 MNHEY and CDR2 SVGAGI. The CDR3 is 14 residues long. The V end lost 10 bases, the J end lost 2 bases, and 16 bases lay between the germline ends. Autologous stem cell transplantation was followed by relapse in every patient, and brentuximab vedotin exposure varied. The V call is TRBV6-5, the J call TRBJ2-3; TRBD1 or TRBD2 may be the D gene (5 bases each). This material consisted of peripheral blood mononuclear cells (PBMCs), taken before the second cycle of nivolumab. This clonotype was obtained from a human donor with classical Hodgkin lymphoma. CDR3 loop: CATHLGTNTDTQYF. The DNA of the CDR3 is TGTGCCACTCACCTCGGGACCAACACAGATACGCAGTATTTT.